The next 29 T cell receptor beta chains were all read from a single sample in a study of blood T cell repertoires in COVID-19. Clones were read by immunoSEQ multiplex PCR, and TCRdb kept only the in-frame ones, dropping some. The sample includes approximately 82,000 clones, around 94% seen only once; the top ten take approximately 6.3%. The source material was peripheral blood. The receptors were gathered from an older woman with active COVID-19.

The chain combines TRBV5-4 with TRBJ2-3, with TRBD2 matching 7 bases. V lost 4 bases and J lost 1; bases outside the gene matches: 21. This CDR3 contains 20 residues. Germline CDR1 reads SGHNT; CDR2 reads YYREEE (reference sequence). As DNA, the CDR3 is TGTGCCAGCAGCCCACTCCTTATTCTAGCGGATTTTTCCGGCACAGATACGCAGTATTTT. As protein: CASSPLLILADFSGTDTQYF.

CDR3 residues: CASSEAPTFSYEQYF. The CDR3 DNA follows: TGTGCCAGCAGTGAAGCCCCTACCTTCTCCTACGAGCAGTACTTC. The chain combines TRBV6-1 with TRBJ2-7; the D is unclear. This CDR3 has 15 amino acids. Germline CDR1 and CDR2: MNHNS and SASEGT. V lost 0 bases to trimming and J lost 0 bases, with 9 bases between them.

The CDR3 protein is CASSYTGAQYF. For the CDR3, the DNA is TGTGCCAGCAGTTACACAGGGGCCCAGTACTTC. The genes are TRBV6-6 and TRBJ2-5, with 7 nucleotides matching TRBD1. With 2 bases clipped from V and 9 bases from J, the junction kept 0 bases outside the gene matches. The CDR3 spans 11 residues. Germline CDR1 is MNHNY and CDR2 is SVGAGI (reference sequence).

This clone was seen only once. An end of the junction differs from the germline gene, which may be a read error. The rearrangement joins TRBV19 to TRBJ2-1, with TRBD2 matching 9 bases. This CDR3 comprises 15 residues. Germline V gives CDR1 LNHDA, CDR2 SQIVND (reference sequence). CDR3 sequence reads: CACSIWRGGYNEQFF. CDR3 DNA: TGTGCCTGTAGTATTTGGCGGGGGGGGTACAATGAGCAGTTCTTC.

The genes are TRBV29-1 and TRBJ1-2; 7 bases line up with TRBD1. With V trimmed by 4 bases and J by 2 bases, 4 bases remained unmatched. In germline, CDR1 is SQVTM, CDR2 ANQGSEA. This CDR3 comprises 13 residues. CDR3 sequence (DNA): TGCAGCGTTGGCGGGACAGCGAACTATGGCTACACCTTC. Translated, it gives CSVGGTANYGYTF.

This clone is a singleton in its sample. The rearrangement uses TRBV6-2 or TRBV6-3 and TRBJ2-7; D is possibly TRBD1 (6 bases). Germline V gene lookup returns CDR1 MNHEY and CDR2 SVGEGT. With 4 bases removed from V and 6 bases from J, the gap between germline ends came to 16 bases. The CDR3 contains 14 residues. CDR3 DNA: TGTGCCAGCAGTTTCGGACAGTGGACGGCCGAGCAGTACTTC. Encoded protein: CASSFGQWTAEQYF.

This chain links TRBV4-1 with TRBJ2-5, with TRBD2 matching over 14 bases. V was pared by 4 bases and J by 2 bases, with 0 bases of the junction left unmatched. From germline, CDR1 is MGHRA and CDR2 YSYEKL. CDR3 length: 15 residues. CDR3 sequence: CASSRLAGGQETQYF. In DNA form, the CDR3 reads TGCGCCAGCAGCCGACTAGCGGGGGGGCAAGAGACCCAGTACTTC.

The J gene is TRBJ1-3, the V gene TRBV19, with D unclear. The germline CDR1 and CDR2 sequences are LNHDA and SQIVND (reference sequence). V was cut by 8 bases and J by 2 bases, with 13 bases left in between. This CDR3 contains 14 residues. The DNA of the CDR3 is TGTGCCAGTTCAGTCCGAGCGGCTGGAAACACCATATATTTT. Encoded protein: CASSVRAAGNTIYF.

This clone was seen just once. The gene calls are TRBV9 and TRBJ1-2, with 7 nucleotides matching TRBD1. Germline values: CDR1 SGDLS, CDR2 YYNGEE. This CDR3 comprises 17 residues. V was pared by 3 bases and J by 0 bases, with 11 bases of the junction left unmatched. The CDR3 coding sequence is TGTGCCAGCAGCGGTCGACCGGGACAGTCGACTAACTATGGCTACACCTTC. It translates to CASSGRPGQSTNYGYTF.

This rearrangement joins TRBV27 to TRBJ2-7; tentatively, D is TRBD1 (6 bases). V lost 2 bases to trimming and J lost 8 bases, with 19 bases between them. CDR1 MNHEY and CDR2 SMNVEV come from the germline V gene (reference sequence). This CDR3 contains 15 residues. CDR3: CASSLQSRWDTQQYF. The CDR3 coding sequence is TGTGCCAGCAGTTTACAATCCCGATGGGACACTCAGCAGTACTTC.

This clone came up once. CDR3 nucleotide sequence: TGTGCCAGCAGTTATGGCGGGGCCCAAAACACTGAAGCTTTCTTT. As protein: CASSYGGAQNTEAFF. This chain connects TRBV6-5 to TRBJ1-1; D perhaps matches TRBD1 (5 bases). V shed 3 bases and J shed 2 bases, with 13 bases lying between them. Germline loops: CDR1 MNHEY, CDR2 SVGAGI. CDR3 size: 15 residues.

This rearrangement joins TRBV3-1 (or the pseudogene TRBV3-2) to TRBJ2-5; a weak D match, TRBD2 (6 bases). The CDR3 loop spans 15 amino acids. Trimming cost V 0 bases and J 4 bases, with 12 bases left between them. Germline V gene data show CDR1 as LGHDT and CDR2 as YNNKEL (reference sequence). CDR3 region: CASSQEVLAGETQYF. CDR3 in DNA: TGTGCCAGCAGCCAAGAAGTACTAGCAGGAGAGACCCAGTACTTC.

The gene calls are TRBV6-5 and TRBJ1-5; 8 positions agree with TRBD1. Germline CDR1 is MNHEY and CDR2 is SVGAGI. The CDR3 covers 14 residues. Unmatched junction bases numbered 3, after V lost 5 bases and J lost 3 bases. The CDR3 nucleotides are TGTGCCAGCAGTACAGGGGGGGCCAATCAGCCCCAGCATTTT. Its translation: CASSTGGANQPQHF.

This rearrangement joins TRBV28 to TRBJ1-5; no clear D. The V gene lost 2 bases and the J gene lost 5 bases, with 25 bases spanning the gap. This CDR3 has 19 amino acids. Per the germline V gene, CDR1 is MDHEN and CDR2 is SYDVKM. CDR3 protein: CASSLTFTRFIEADQPQHF. The CDR3 DNA reads as TGTGCCAGCAGTTTAACTTTTACTAGGTTTATCGAGGCGGATCAGCCCCAGCATTTT.

The rearrangement joins TRBV7-6 to TRBJ2-6, with D possibly matching TRBD1 (5 bases). CDR1 and CDR2 (germline): SGHVS, FNYEAQ. V lost 5 bases and J lost 0, with 11 bases in between. The CDR3 runs 16 residues. Here the CDR3 reads CASSGRQSSGANVLTF. CDR3 bases: TGTGCCAGCAGCGGGCGACAGAGCTCTGGGGCCAACGTCCTGACTTTC.

The V call is TRBV6-5, the J call TRBJ2-1; 8 positions match TRBD1. The CDR3 extends over 12 amino acids. CDR1 is MNHEY, CDR2 SVGAGI, per germline. V lost 7 bases and J lost 5; bases outside the gene matches: 1. DNA of the CDR3: TGTGCCAGCACGGGACAGGACAATGAGCAGTTCTTC. Translated: CASTGQDNEQFF.

This chain links TRBV28 with TRBJ1-2, with 9 bases lining up with TRBD1. The CDR3 has 14 amino acids. V gave up 7 bases and J gave up 5 bases; unmatched junction bases: 8. Germline lookup yields CDR1 MDHEN and CDR2 SYDVKM. This CDR3 is CASTQVDRGYGYTF. In DNA form, the CDR3 reads TGTGCCAGCACCCAAGTAGACAGGGGGTATGGCTACACCTTC.

V and J are TRBV20-1 and TRBJ2-3, with 9 nucleotides matching TRBD2. CDR1 and CDR2 from the germline V gene are DFQATT and SNEGSKA (reference sequence). V was pared by 3 bases and J by 4 bases, with 8 bases of the junction left unmatched. The CDR3 loop spans 15 amino acids. CDR3 sequence reads: CSASFAGGVADTQYF. The CDR3 DNA reads as TGCAGTGCTAGTTTTGCGGGGGGGGTGGCAGATACGCAGTATTTT.

The chain joins TRBV18 to TRBJ2-5; D uncertain. Trimming shortened V by 0 bases and J by 0 bases, and 5 bases separated the two germline ends. This CDR3 has 14 residues. The germline gives CDR1 KGHSH, CDR2 LQKENI. The CDR3 spells CASSPPYYQETQYF. Here the CDR3 DNA reads TGTGCCAGCTCACCACCTTATTACCAAGAGACCCAGTACTTC. The entire variable domain, with the rest obtained from reference TRBV18 and TRBJ2-5, is as follows: NAGVMQNPRHLVRRRGQEARLRCSPMKGHSHVYWYRQLPEEGLKFMVYLQKENIIDESGMPKERFSAEFPKEGPSILRIQQVVRGDSAAYFCASSPPYYQETQYFGPGTRLLVL.

The chain carries TRBV7-9 and TRBJ1-4; no clear D. The CDR3 has 14 residues. V lost 6 bases to trimming and J lost 10 bases, with 18 bases between them. Germline lookup yields CDR1 SEHNR and CDR2 FQNEAQ (reference sequence). The CDR3 nucleotides are TGTGCCAGCAGAGCCTCGGGTAATGATGGAAAACTGTTTTTT. It yields the protein CASRASGNDGKLFF.

This chain links TRBV7-2 with TRBJ1-1, with D maybe TRBD1 (5 bases). This CDR3 comprises 14 residues. Trimming took 5 bases from V and 1 from J, leaving 11 bases between them. The germline CDR1 and CDR2 sequences are SGHTA and FQGNSA. The CDR3 is CASSRGRANTEAFF. CDR3 DNA: TGTGCCAGCAGCAGGGGCAGGGCGAACACTGAAGCTTTCTTT.

The chain uses TRBV27 and TRBJ2-7; TRBD2 aligns across 9 bases. The CDR3 consists of 16 residues. J lost 4 bases, V lost 5 bases, and 12 bases had no gene match. The germline CDR1 and CDR2 sequences are MNHEY and SMNVEV (reference sequence). Here the CDR3 DNA reads TGTGCCAGCAGTCTCCCCCAGCGGGAGGAAGGGTACGAGCAGTACTTC. Translated: CASSLPQREEGYEQYF.

This chain joins TRBV7-9 and TRBJ2-1; a weak D match, TRBD1 (6 bases). V was clipped by 1 base and J by 9 bases, with 13 bases between them. CDR1 and CDR2 (germline): SEHNR, FQNEAQ (reference sequence). The CDR3 has 14 residues. The chain's CDR3 is CASSLVSGDGEQFF. DNA of the CDR3: TGTGCCAGCAGCTTAGTTTCAGGGGATGGTGAGCAGTTCTTC.

The chain uses TRBV10-1 and TRBJ2-2; no firm D call. Germline values: CDR1 WNHNN, CDR2 SYGVQD (reference sequence). This CDR3 contains 12 residues. Trimming shortened V by 5 bases and J by 2 bases, and 3 bases separated the two germline ends. CDR3 in DNA: TGCGCCAGCAGTTCAAACACCGGGGAGCTGTTTTTT. Amino acid sequence: CASSSNTGELFF.

The chain couples TRBV6-5 to TRBJ2-1; the D gene is possibly TRBD1 (5 bases). This CDR3 is built from 14 residues. V was shortened by 6 bases and J by 8 bases, with 17 bases between the two germline ends. CDR1 and CDR2 (germline): MNHEY, SVGAGI. This CDR3 reads CASSPLGAMDEQFF. The CDR3 coding sequence is TGTGCCAGCAGCCCCCTAGGGGCGATGGATGAGCAGTTCTTC.

The CDR3 DNA sequence: TGCGCCAGCAGCCAAGATCGACGTACCGGGACAGGGATCGGCGGCTACACCTTC. Translated, it gives CASSQDRRTGTGIGGYTF. This sequence joins TRBV4-1 and TRBJ1-2; 9 bases align to TRBD1. The CDR3 has 18 amino acids. Germline CDR1 MGHRA, CDR2 YSYEKL. V shed 0 bases and J 8 bases; nucleotides not matched to a gene: 16.

The chain uses TRBV5-1 and TRBJ2-5; 11 nucleotides agree with TRBD2. The germline V gene has CDR1 SGHRS and CDR2 YFSETQ. The CDR3 is 16 amino acids. The trim removed 4 bases at V and 2 bases at J, leaving 7 bases unmatched. CDR3 protein: CASSPGTSGSQETQYF. In DNA form, the CDR3 reads TGCGCCAGCAGCCCAGGGACTAGCGGCTCACAAGAGACCCAGTACTTC.

The chain joins TRBV4-1 to TRBJ1-1, with TRBD1 matching 8 bases. CDR3 length equals 13 residues. V dropped 6 bases and J dropped 4; count of bases not matched to a gene: 4. The germline CDR1 and CDR2 sequences are MGHRA and YSYEKL. The CDR3: CASRHTGGTEAFF. In nucleotides, the CDR3 is TGCGCCAGCAGACATACAGGGGGCACTGAAGCTTTCTTT.

The J gene is TRBJ2-2, the V gene TRBV5-8, with 10 bases identical to TRBD1. J was trimmed by 2 bases and V by 6 bases; bases with no gene match: 7. This CDR3 region has 16 residues. Per the germline V gene, CDR1 is SGHTS and CDR2 is YDEGEE. This CDR3 reads CASKLRDRGNTGELFF. CDR3 bases: TGTGCCAGCAAACTCCGGGACAGGGGCAACACCGGGGAGCTGTTTTTT.